Listed below are T cell receptor beta chains from one sample, sequenced in a study of T cell clones after liver transplantation. Produced via immunoSEQ multiplex PCR; TCRdb's table is partial and in-frame only. The table records tens of thousands of clones, roughly nine tenths of them present only once. The specimen was CD8+ T cells from blood, collected 12 months after liver transplant. The receptors here all came from a human patient who received a liver transplant. The graft donor may have given rise to some T cells. Each CDR3 is given with its conserved first and last residue. The D gene is left open where the match is weak. Where a row states a size, it is once, few, many or the class of an expanded clone; other rows omit it.

D: -
J: TRBJ1-3
V: TRBV13
size: -
length: 14
CDR3: CASSLQGNGNTIYF
DNA: TGTGCCAGCAGCTTACAGGGAAATGGAAACACCATATATTTT

D: -
J: TRBJ2-3
V: TRBV28
size: -
length: 16
CDR3: CATGGWQAFSTDTQYF
DNA: TGTGCCACAGGCGGGTGGCAGGCTTTTAGTACAGATACGCAGTATTTT

D: -
J: TRBJ2-7
V: TRBV7-2
size: -
length: 13
CDR3: CASSRPRDYEQYF
DNA: TGTGCCAGCAGCCGCCCCCGGGACTACGAGCAGTACTTC

D: TRBD2
J: TRBJ2-7
V: TRBV27
size: -
length: 16
CDR3: CASSFSGGDRLYEQYF
DNA: TGTGCCAGCAGTTTTTCGGGGGGGGATCGTCTCTACGAGCAGTACTTC

D: -
J: TRBJ1-1
V: TRBV4-1
size: -
length: 17
CDR3: CASSQDGETGMNTEAFF
DNA: TGCGCCAGCAGCCAAGATGGGGAGACGGGGATGAACACTGAAGCTTTCTTT

D: -
J: TRBJ1-5
V: TRBV6-1
size: -
length: 13
CDR3: CASSPTTNQPQHF
DNA: TGTGCCAGCAGTCCTACAACTAATCAGCCCCAGCATTTT

D: TRBD1
J: TRBJ2-1
V: TRBV19
size: -
length: 15
CDR3: CASSIDNRGRNEQFF
DNA: TGTGCCAGTAGTATAGACAACAGGGGGCGCAATGAGCAGTTCTTC

D: TRBD1
J: TRBJ1-5
V: TRBV7-2
size: few
length: 16
CDR3: CASSLTGTGGRQPQHF
DNA: TGTGCCAGCAGCTTAACCGGGACAGGGGGCCGGCAGCCCCAGCATTTT

D: TRBD1
J: TRBJ1-4
V: TRBV4-1
size: -
length: 14
CDR3: CASSDTGDGEKLFF
DNA: TGCGCCAGCAGCGATACAGGGGACGGGGAAAAACTGTTTTTT

D: -
J: TRBJ1-1
V: TRBV6-5
size: -
length: 14
CDR3: CASSYGGLNTEAFF
DNA: TGTGCCAGCAGTTACGGGGGGCTGAACACTGAAGCTTTCTTT

D: -
J: TRBJ2-7
V: TRBV7-3
size: -
length: 14
CDR3: CASSPQGRTYEQYF
DNA: TGTGCCAGCAGCCCGCAGGGGAGGACCTACGAGCAGTACTTC

D: -
J: TRBJ2-7
V: TRBV19
size: once
length: 11
CDR3: CASSGGYEQYF
DNA: TGTGCCAGTAGTGGGGGTTACGAGCAGTACTTC

D: TRBD2
J: TRBJ2-2
V: TRBV27
size: -
length: 16
CDR3: CASSLSPSGVTGELFF
DNA: TGTGCCAGCAGTTTAAGTCCTAGCGGGGTCACCGGGGAGCTGTTTTTT

D: -
J: TRBJ2-1
V: TRBV4-1
size: -
length: 11
CDR3: CASSLGAGQFF
DNA: TGCGCCAGCAGCCTTGGGGCTGGGCAGTTCTTC

D: -
J: TRBJ2-7
V: TRBV29-1
size: -
length: 10
CDR3: CSVEAGEQYF
DNA: TGCAGCGTTGAAGCGGGCGAGCAGTACTTC

D: -
J: TRBJ1-1
V: TRBV28
size: -
length: 15
CDR3: CASSAWTAMNTEAFF
DNA: TGTGCCAGCAGTGCATGGACAGCCATGAACACTGAAGCTTTCTTT

D: TRBD1
J: TRBJ1-5
V: TRBV6-1
size: few
length: 16
CDR3: CASSEEVGQGRQPQHF
DNA: TGTGCCAGCAGTGAAGAGGTCGGACAGGGTAGGCAGCCCCAGCATTTT

D: -
J: TRBJ1-1
V: TRBV27
size: -
length: 13
CDR3: CASSFRDPSEAFF
DNA: TGTGCCAGCAGTTTCCGGGACCCCTCTGAAGCTTTCTTT

D: -
J: TRBJ1-4
V: TRBV7-6
size: -
length: 16
CDR3: CASSLEEAGPNEKLFF
DNA: TGTGCCAGCAGCTTAGAGGAGGCCGGACCCAATGAAAAACTGTTTTTT

D: TRBD2
J: TRBJ2-1
V: TRBV27
size: -
length: 16
CDR3: CASSLSLASSYNEQFF
DNA: TGTGCCAGCAGTTTATCACTAGCGAGCTCCTACAATGAGCAGTTCTTC

D: -
J: TRBJ1-1
V: TRBV29-1
size: few
length: 10
CDR3: CSVLVAEAFF
DNA: TGCAGCGTTTTGGTGGCTGAAGCTTTCTTT

D: -
J: TRBJ1-5
V: TRBV18
size: -
length: 14
CDR3: CASSPGSFNQPQHF
DNA: TGTGCCAGCTCACCAGGCAGTTTCAATCAGCCCCAGCATTTT

D: TRBD2
J: TRBJ2-5
V: TRBV4-1
size: -
length: 17
CDR3: CASSQEGGGAAQETQYF
DNA: TGCGCCAGCAGCCAAGAGGGGGGAGGGGCAGCCCAAGAGACCCAGTACTTC

D: -
J: TRBJ1-2
V: TRBV2
size: -
length: 12
CDR3: CASSEVSLGYTF
DNA: TGTGCCAGCAGTGAGGTGTCTCTCGGCTACACCTTC

D: TRBD1
J: TRBJ2-3
V: TRBV6-1
size: -
length: 15
CDR3: CASSFHWTGEDTQYF
DNA: TGTGCCAGCAGTTTTCATTGGACAGGTGAAGATACGCAGTATTTT

D: TRBD2
J: TRBJ2-7
V: TRBV27
size: -
length: 13
CDR3: CASSPSGLAPMYF
DNA: TGTGCCAGCAGTCCGTCGGGACTAGCGCCGATGTACTTC

D: -
J: TRBJ2-2
V: TRBV19
size: once
length: 16
CDR3: CASRVRVGGMAGELFF
DNA: TGTGCCAGTAGGGTCAGGGTAGGGGGTATGGCCGGGGAGCTGTTTTTT

D: -
J: TRBJ1-5
V: TRBV5-6
size: -
length: 14
CDR3: CASSYDGLNQPQHF
DNA: TGTGCCAGCAGCTACGATGGGCTCAATCAGCCCCAGCATTTT

D: -
J: TRBJ1-5
V: TRBV6-1
size: -
length: 16
CDR3: CASSGRDREPGQPQHF
DNA: TGTGCCAGCAGTGGCCGGGACCGGGAACCTGGTCAGCCCCAGCATTTT

D: -
J: TRBJ2-1
V: TRBV28
size: -
length: 15
CDR3: CASSFGDPSFDEQFF
DNA: TGTGCCAGCAGTTTCGGGGACCCCTCGTTCGATGAGCAGTTCTTC

D: TRBD1
J: TRBJ2-3
V: TRBV19
size: -
length: 12
CDR3: CATTGTGIPQYF
DNA: TGTGCCACTACCGGGACAGGAATCCCGCAGTATTTT

D: -
J: TRBJ2-3
V: TRBV9
size: -
length: 15
CDR3: CASSPEGESTDTQYF
DNA: TGTGCCAGCAGCCCTGAGGGGGAAAGCACAGATACGCAGTATTTT

D: TRBD2
J: TRBJ2-7
V: TRBV7-3
size: -
length: 13
CDR3: CASSPSGGYEQYF
DNA: TGTGCCAGCAGCCCTTCGGGGGGATACGAGCAGTACTTC

D: -
J: TRBJ2-7
V: TRBV25-1
size: -
length: 15
CDR3: CASSDQGPNPYEQYF
DNA: TGTGCCAGCAGTGATCAGGGCCCTAACCCCTACGAGCAGTACTTC

D: TRBD1
J: TRBJ2-5
V: TRBV6-5
size: -
length: 15
CDR3: CASSYSGQFQETQYF
DNA: TGTGCCAGCAGTTACTCGGGACAGTTCCAAGAGACCCAGTACTTC

D: TRBD2
J: TRBJ2-7
V: TRBV15
size: -
length: 15
CDR3: CATSGGTSGWDEQYF
DNA: TGTGCCACCAGCGGAGGGACTAGCGGGTGGGACGAGCAGTACTTC

D: -
J: TRBJ2-2
V: TRBV19
size: -
length: 15
CDR3: CASSSLTRNTGELFF
DNA: TGTGCCAGTAGCTCTTTAACACGTAACACCGGGGAGCTGTTTTTT

D: -
J: TRBJ2-7
V: TRBV28
size: few
length: 11
CDR3: CASSSAREQYF
DNA: TGTGCCAGCAGTTCGGCAAGGGAGCAGTACTTC

D: TRBD2
J: TRBJ2-2
V: TRBV7-3
size: -
length: 18
CDR3: CASSSLAGGPRATGELFF
DNA: TGTGCCAGCAGCTCCCTAGCGGGAGGGCCGAGAGCCACCGGGGAGCTGTTTTTT

D: -
J: TRBJ2-3
V: TRBV28
size: -
length: 14
CDR3: CAIEGGEWADTQYF
DNA: TGTGCCATCGAAGGGGGAGAATGGGCAGATACGCAGTATTTT

D: TRBD2
J: TRBJ2-3
V: TRBV27
size: few
length: 15
CDR3: CASSPSGISPDTQYF
DNA: TGTGCCAGCAGCCCTAGCGGGATTTCTCCAGATACGCAGTATTTT